The clone carrying this T cell receptor beta chain has only a few counts. The antigen is not known. The data were obtained in a study of OX40 agonist ivuxolimab in advanced cancers. Study-wide background: Cohort: approximately 83% men, mean age roughly 60, aged roughly 20 to 79. Regarding the study as a whole: Expanded clones belonging to CD8+ T cells outnumbered, on average, those of CD4+. In a subset of nonresponders, normalized T-cell clonal expansion was also low.

Libraries were prepared by immunoSEQ multiplex PCR; TCRdb keeps only in-frame clonotypes and omits some of them. The table includes 87,000 or so clones, roughly 89% detected once. J gave up 7 bases and V 0 bases, and 8 bases lay outside the gene matches. This CDR3 has 16 residues. Germline loops: CDR1 MGHRA, CDR2 YSYEKL. The V call is TRBV4-1, the J call TRBJ2-7, with TRBD2 matching over 11 bases. This receptor was obtained from an adult with an advanced solid tumor such as melanoma, head and neck, liver or kidney cancer. Material: CD4+ or CD8+ T cells sorted from blood, obtained in a trial of the OX40 agonist ivuxolimab. CDR3 region: CASSQDQTSGRGEQYF. CDR3 nucleotides: TGCGCCAGCAGCCAAGATCAAACTAGCGGGAGAGGGGAGCAGTACTTC.